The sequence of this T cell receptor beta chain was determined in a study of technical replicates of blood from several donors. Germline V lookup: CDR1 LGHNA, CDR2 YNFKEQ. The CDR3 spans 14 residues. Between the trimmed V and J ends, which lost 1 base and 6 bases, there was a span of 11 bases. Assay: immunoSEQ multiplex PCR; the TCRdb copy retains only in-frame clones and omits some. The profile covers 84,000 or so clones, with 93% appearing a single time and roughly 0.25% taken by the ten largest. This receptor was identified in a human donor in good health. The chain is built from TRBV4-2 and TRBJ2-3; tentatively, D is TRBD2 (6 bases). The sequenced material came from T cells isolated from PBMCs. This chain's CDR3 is CASSQAGDSDTQYF. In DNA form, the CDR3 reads TGTGCCAGCAGCCAAGCGGGGGACTCGGATACGCAGTATTTT.